This T cell receptor beta chain appears in the sequencing data of a study of regulatory T cells in long-lasting Graves disease. Building the TCR beta libraries relied on iRepertoire HTBI primers, and CDR3 regions underwent Arm-PCR. Each CDR3 protein is one row after TCRdb ran MiXCR on the multiplex PCR reads. Seen here are hundreds of thousands of distinct CDR3 sequences, roughly 13% observed once, and the top ten hold approximately 9.3%. Time point in this sample: newly diagnosed GD, antithyroid drugs for less than 3 months. RNA from PBMCs was the source of the TCR library. V was trimmed by 2 bases and J by 0 bases, leaving 8 bases between them. The germline gives CDR1 DFQATT, CDR2 SNEGSKA (reference sequence). This CDR3 has 14 amino acids. This sample was also put to use in a study of T cells in Graves' hyperthyroidism and ophthalmopathy.

The chain uses TRBV20-1 and TRBJ2-1, with D tentatively TRBD2 (5 bases). This clonotype was obtained from a man aged 25 to 45 with Graves disease. The specimen comprised peripheral blood mononuclear cells (PBMCs), sampled at new diagnosis, from a patient treated with antithyroid drugs. The CDR3 nucleotides read TGCAGTGCTAGATATGGGAGCTCCTACAATGAGCAGTTCTTC. Encoded protein: CSARYGSSYNEQFF.